This TCR beta chain stems from a study of blood T cell repertoires in COVID-19 (dated by TCRdb to about 2020). Describing the broader study: Samples from collaborators originated in the United States, Italy and Spain and spanned both the acute and convalescent phases of COVID-19. The samples were drawn from two sources: the first 160 participants of the ongoing ImmuneRACE study, and 1,200 or so subjects contributed by 6 global collaborators. Where available, HLA class I and class II types were obtained from metadata supplied by the sample provider rather than from assay-based typing. The material from the prospective study consisted of cDNA or gDNA derived from T cells, B-cell-depleted T cells, or PBMCs. Subjects who had been exposed to COVID-19, were actively infected with it, or had recovered from it provided the deeply sampled blood TCRbeta repertoires that made up the dataset. The repertoires were made available in a free public database intended to serve as a resource for research on the immune response to SARS-CoV-2. Nearly every sample came with metadata listing a de-identified subject ID, COVID-19 status, age in years and sex. General conclusions and limits of the study: How much clinical and demographic metadata was included differed by source and by participant, and the metadata was provided uncurated.

Remarks on this clone: It has no known antigen specificity. No quality values exist for individual bases; no much larger clone is one base distant.

Whole blood was collected in K2EDTA tubes by collaborating institutions according to the institutions' own protocols. For TCRbeta analysis, collaborators shipped samples in one of three forms: frozen whole blood, isolated PBMCs, or DNA extracted from either of those sample types. TCRbeta CDR3 regions were amplified from genomic DNA using the immunoSEQ Assay, a bias-controlled multiplex PCR. Per the authors' processing: Within the assay, amplification of reference gene primers was used to estimate how many nucleated cells each sample contained. Sequence reads were collapsed and filtered to measure the absolute abundance of every unique TCRbeta CDR3 rearrangement. Productive Simpson clonality was computed per sample as the square root of Simpson's diversity index over productive rearrangements. In TCRdb, the immuneACCESS table is reduced to in-frame sequences with V and J assigned. These tables do not hold every clone; where another copy was compared, an unresolved V gene accounts for under half, and the others remain unexplained. D and trimming come from the DNA, and the V and J calls and clone size come from that table. For this sample the table gives 65,000 to 85,000 clones, of which 89% were detected only once. The ten largest clones take up 7.5% to 9% of the sample.

V is shortened by 8 bases, J by 0 bases, and the region joining them spans 13 bases. Taken from the germline V gene, the CDR1 and CDR2 loops are SQVTM and ANQGSEA. The CDR3 numbers 13 residues from cysteine through phenylalanine. Left in the record is the CDR3 DNA by itself, 39 bases read in frame from the first base. The sequence is built from TRBV29-1 and TRBJ1-1; possibly the D gene is TRBD1, per 6 matching bases. The material sequenced was peripheral blood. This receptor was taken from a man aged 45-65 years with active COVID-19. The CDR3 sequence is CSFSQGLNTEAFF. The sequence in DNA is TGCAGCTTCTCACAGGGACTGAACACTGAAGCTTTCTTT.